These 22 T cell receptor beta chains were all obtained from the same sample, sequenced in a study of preoperative IRX-2 immunotherapy in early breast cancer. As to treatment: preoperative locoregional IRX-2 cytokine immunotherapy. Measured with immunoSEQ multiplex PCR; TCRdb has only the in-frame clones, and not every one. The table shows some 3,100 clones, with around four fifths occurring only once. The source was tumor tissue, collected after IRX-2 immunotherapy. The receptors were sampled from a human donor with breast cancer.

This sequence joins TRBV30 and TRBJ1-5; 9 bases align to TRBD1. This CDR3 is built from 15 residues. The germline V gene encodes CDR1 GTSNPN and CDR2 SVGIG (reference sequence). V shed 1 base, J shed 7 bases, and the junction held 8 bases outside the gene matches. The DNA for the CDR3 is TGTGCCTGGAGTGACAAGGACAGGGGCGACCAGCCCCAGCATTTT. It encodes CAWSDKDRGDQPQHF.

V and J are TRBV7-6 and TRBJ2-1, with 10 bases aligning to TRBD2. The CDR3 sequence is 16 residues long. V was pared by 3 bases and J by 9 bases, with 11 bases of the junction left unmatched. Looked up from germline, CDR1 is SGHVS and CDR2 is FNYEAQ. The DNA for the CDR3 is TGTGCCAGCAGCTTGGGATCTAGCGGGAGAAGGGGTGAGCAGTTCTTC. Its translation is CASSLGSSGRRGEQFF.

V usage is TRBV19 and J usage is TRBJ2-3, with TRBD1 matching over 9 bases. The germline gives CDR1 LNHDA, CDR2 SQIVND (reference sequence). The V gene end was trimmed by 3 bases and the J gene end by 4 bases; junction bases not matched to a gene: 5. This CDR3 is built from 15 residues. The CDR3 sequence: CASSIGTGSADTQYF. CDR3 bases: TGTGCCAGTAGTATTGGGACAGGGAGTGCAGATACGCAGTATTTT.

This chain links TRBV6-1 with TRBJ2-2, with D possibly matching TRBD2 (6 bases). The CDR3 is 15 amino acids. The germline gives CDR1 MNHNS, CDR2 SASEGT. Trimming removed 1 base at V and 3 bases at J, with 9 bases between. The chain's CDR3 is CASSEGTTYTGELFF. The CDR3 DNA reads TGTGCCAGCAGTGAAGGGACTACCTACACCGGGGAGCTGTTTTTT.

J is TRBJ2-3 and V is TRBV12-2; the DNA was not compared with TRBD1, the D call given in the table. TRBV12-2 is a pseudogene. This CDR3 contains 15 residues. The CDR3 sequence is CASDRPPPDTDTQYF. The CDR3 bases are TGTGCCAGTGACAGGCCCCCTCCGGACACAGATACGCAGTATTTT.

CDR3 residues: CAIRVAGVRSEQFF. The CDR3 DNA sequence: TGTGCCATCAGAGTAGCGGGAGTACGTAGTGAGCAGTTCTTC. This chain uses TRBV6-8 with TRBJ2-1; 9 positions match TRBD2. Germline assignment: CDR1 MNHGY and CDR2 SAAAGT. V gave up 10 bases and J gave up 9 bases; unmatched junction bases: 13. The CDR3 spans 14 residues.

V and J are TRBV6-8 and TRBJ1-2, with D possibly being TRBD1 (5 bases). The germline CDR1 and CDR2 sequences are MNHGY and SAAAGT. The CDR3 extends over 13 amino acids. Trimming took off 5 bases at V and 4 bases at J, with 11 bases between the two ends. The CDR3 here is CASSEGRAYGYTF. The CDR3 DNA follows: TGTGCCAGCAGTGAGGGACGGGCCTATGGCTACACCTTC.

V usage is TRBV29-1 and J usage is TRBJ2-3, with D unclear. Germline V lookup: CDR1 SQVTM, CDR2 ANQGSEA. V shed 7 bases and J shed 5 bases, with 16 bases lying between them. This CDR3 contains 13 residues. Here the CDR3 DNA reads TGCAGCGCGAAAGGGAACTCCAGAGATACGCAGTATTTT. This translates into CSAKGNSRDTQYF.

DNA for the CDR3: TGTGCCAGCAGTGAGTGGACAGCTTCCTACAATGAGCAGTTCTTC. Its translation: CASSEWTASYNEQFF. The genes are TRBV6-8 and TRBJ2-1; D might be TRBD1 (6 bases). The CDR3 length is 15 residues. With 5 bases removed from V and 1 base from J, the gap between germline ends came to 12 bases. Per germline, CDR1 MNHGY and CDR2 SAAAGT.

This clone is large by share. The rearrangement uses TRBV11-3 and TRBJ1-5; unclear D gene. The germline gives CDR1 SGHNT, CDR2 YENEEA. CDR3 length: 15 amino acids. V shed 4 bases and J shed 2 bases, with 12 bases lying between them. This CDR3 reads CASSSTEAGNQPQHF. The CDR3 region has the DNA TGTGCCAGCAGCTCCACGGAGGCGGGCAATCAGCCCCAGCATTTT.

V gene TRBV19 combines with J gene TRBJ2-7; 7 nucleotides match TRBD1. Losses at the gene ends were 6 bases for V and 4 bases for J; bases not matched to a gene: 15. Germline values: CDR1 LNHDA, CDR2 SQIVND (reference sequence). This CDR3 has 16 residues. In DNA form, the CDR3 reads TGTGCCAGTAGAGGGGGCCGGGACAGCGGAAAGTACGAGCAGTACTTC. Amino acids: CASRGGRDSGKYEQYF.

The rearrangement links TRBV19 to TRBJ1-5; D remains ambiguous. CDR1 and CDR2 from the germline V gene are LNHDA and SQIVND (reference sequence). The CDR3 has 12 amino acids. V shed 5 bases and J shed 4 bases, with 6 bases lying between them. The CDR3 nucleotides are TGTGCCAGTAGTCTTCTGAATCAGCCCCAGCATTTT. This encodes CASSLLNQPQHF.

The chain carries TRBV10-2 and TRBJ2-5, with no clear D. V lost 3 bases, J lost 5 bases, and 7 bases lay in between. CDR3 length: 12 amino acids. The germline gives CDR1 WSHSY, CDR2 SAAADI. The CDR3 sequence: CASSDSEETQYF. In nucleotides, the CDR3 is TGCGCCAGCAGTGACTCGGAGGAGACCCAGTACTTC.

V gene TRBV30 combines with J gene TRBJ2-7; 8 bases line up with TRBD2. Germline V lookup: CDR1 GTSNPN, CDR2 SVGIG (reference sequence). The length of the CDR3 is 14 residues. Unmatched junction bases numbered 14, after V lost 7 bases and J lost 6 bases. The CDR3 reads CAFLPPGTRGEQYF. As DNA, the CDR3 is TGTGCCTTCCTGCCCCCCGGGACTAGGGGCGAGCAGTACTTC.

The chain employs TRBV28 and TRBJ1-1; D gene unclear. The germline V gene has CDR1 MDHEN and CDR2 SYDVKM. The length of the CDR3 is 14 residues. V lost 6 bases and J lost 2, with 13 bases in between. In DNA form, the CDR3 reads TGTGCCAGCAGACGGTTCGAAAGAAACACTGAAGCTTTCTTT. Its translation is CASRRFERNTEAFF.

The chain carries TRBV5-1 and TRBJ2-3, with unresolved D. CDR1 is SGHRS and CDR2 is YFSETQ in the germline V gene. The CDR3 sequence is 14 residues long. The germline V and J ends were trimmed by 3 bases and 0 bases, with 8 bases remaining between them. CDR3 DNA sequence: TGCGCCAGCAGCTGGTCCTTTAGCACAGATACGCAGTATTTT. It specifies CASSWSFSTDTQYF.

This chain uses TRBV28 with TRBJ1-2; maybe TRBD1 (5 bases). This CDR3 has 13 residues. In germline, CDR1 is MDHEN, CDR2 SYDVKM. Trimming pared 5 bases from V and 8 bases from J, leaving 15 bases between. The CDR3 sequence is CASSLQRGAGYTF. The CDR3 region has the DNA TGTGCCAGCAGTCTCCAAAGGGGAGCGGGCTACACCTTC.

The rearrangement uses TRBV5-1 and TRBJ2-7; 9 bases agree with TRBD2. The ends lost 2 bases at V and 2 bases at J; junction bases unmatched: 2. Germline-derived CDR1 and CDR2 are SGHRS and YFSETQ. This CDR3 contains 14 residues. The CDR3 reads CASSFSGSAYEQYF. In DNA, the CDR3 is TGCGCCAGCAGCTTTAGCGGGAGCGCCTACGAGCAGTACTTC. The full variable domain, with the rest looked up from reference TRBV5-1 and TRBJ2-7, is KAGVTQTPRYLIKTRGQQVTLSCSPISGHRSVSWYQQTPGQGLQFLFEYFSETQRNKGNFPGRFSGRQFSNSRSEMNVSTLELGDSALYLCASSFSGSAYEQYFGPGTRLTVT.

This sequence joins TRBV19 and TRBJ1-2, with D maybe TRBD1 (6 bases). Germline CDR1 and CDR2: LNHDA and SQIVND (reference sequence). The CDR3 length is 15 residues. V was cut by 7 bases and J by 6 bases, with 21 bases left in between. The CDR3 reads CASTLKMDRVDGYTF. The CDR3 DNA reads as TGTGCCAGTACTCTGAAAATGGACAGAGTCGATGGCTACACCTTC.

The gene calls are TRBV29-1 and TRBJ2-6; D gene ambiguous. This CDR3 spans 17 amino acids. With 0 bases removed from V and 0 bases from J, the gap between germline ends came to 12 bases. The germline gives CDR1 SQVTM, CDR2 ANQGSEA. Here the CDR3 DNA reads TGCAGCGTTGAAGAAGTTGGCAGCTACTCTGGGGCCAACGTCCTGACTTTC. As protein: CSVEEVGSYSGANVLTF.

This CDR3 reads CASSHRISDTQYF. In nucleotides, the CDR3 is TGTGCCAGCTCACACAGGATCTCAGATACGCAGTATTTT. The genes are TRBV18 and TRBJ2-3; a possible D gene is TRBD1 (5 bases). Trimming left V 4 bases short and J 4 bases short, with 9 bases between. The CDR3 spans 13 residues. Germline values: CDR1 KGHSH, CDR2 LQKENI.

The CDR3 region is CATSRAPGLASGELFF. CDR3 in DNA: TGTGCCACCAGCAGAGCCCCGGGACTAGCGTCCGGGGAGCTGTTTTTT. The chain recombines TRBV15 with TRBJ2-2; 10 nucleotides align to TRBD2. This CDR3 comprises 16 residues. Germline loops: CDR1 LNHNV, CDR2 YYDKDF (reference sequence). The ends lost 1 base at V and 6 bases at J; junction bases unmatched: 5.